This TCR beta chain was documented in a study of blood T cell repertoires in COVID-19. Study information: T cells, B-cell-depleted T cells, or PBMCs supplied cDNA or gDNA.

As originally analysed: Amplification of reference gene primers provided the estimated nucleated cell counts. This table comes from immunoSEQ multiplex PCR, and its TCRdb copy is limited to in-frame clones, with some not included. The DNA gave D and trimming, while V, J and clone size come from that table. The sample lists some 300,000 clones; roughly 87% were seen once. Two consecutive negative NP/OP PCR tests, clearance, or resolved symptoms defined Cohort 3 recovery. V lost 6 bases and J lost 3, with 14 bases in between. Per germline, CDR1 SNHLY and CDR2 FYNNEI. The CDR3 runs 14 residues. The source of this sequence is a woman aged 25 to 39 who had recovered from COVID-19. Specimen: PBMCs or T cells enriched from blood (not recorded which). The chain combines TRBV2 with TRBJ1-1; possibly TRBD1 for D (6 bases). In DNA form, the CDR3 reads TGTGCCAGCAGAGACAGGCGCCCGGACACTGAAGCTTTCTTT. Its protein product is CASRDRRPDTEAFF. The full variable domain, completed using reference TRBV2 and TRBJ1-1, is EPEVTQTPSHQVTQMGQEVILRCVPISNHLYFYWYRQILGQKVEFLVSFYNNEISEKSEIFDDQFSVERPDGSNFTLKIRSTKLEDSAMYFCASRDRRPDTEAFFGQGTRLTVV.